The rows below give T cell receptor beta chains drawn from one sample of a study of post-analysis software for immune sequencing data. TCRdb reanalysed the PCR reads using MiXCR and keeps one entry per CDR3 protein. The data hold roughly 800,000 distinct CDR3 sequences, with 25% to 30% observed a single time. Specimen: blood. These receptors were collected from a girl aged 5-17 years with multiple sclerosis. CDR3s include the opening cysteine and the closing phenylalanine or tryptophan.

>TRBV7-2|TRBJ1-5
CASSPMRGNQPQHF
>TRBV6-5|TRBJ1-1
CAAGEGASWAEAFF
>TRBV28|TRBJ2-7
CASSLSPSVLYEQYF
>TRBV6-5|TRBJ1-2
CASSYTITGGAGGYTF
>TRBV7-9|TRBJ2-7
CASSFGDRALYEQYF
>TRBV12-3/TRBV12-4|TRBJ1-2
CASSSQGYRYGYTF
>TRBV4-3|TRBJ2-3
CASSQDPAVSTDTQYF
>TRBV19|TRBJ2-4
CASSIPFGQAKNIQYF
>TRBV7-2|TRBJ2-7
CASSLAVLTSSYEQYF
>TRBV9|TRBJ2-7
CASSPRGGGSSYNEQYF
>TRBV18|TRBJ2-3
CASSPTGSVTDTQYF
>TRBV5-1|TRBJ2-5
CASSLTGTVKETQYF
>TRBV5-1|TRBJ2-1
CAGSLFRGARIQQFF
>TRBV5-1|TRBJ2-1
CASSSRLAGGHEQFF
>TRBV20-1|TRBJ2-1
CSAKSPLAGTPVRDEQFF
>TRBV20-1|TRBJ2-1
CSAAAGVNEQFF
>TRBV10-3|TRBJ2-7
CAIQTALSEQYF
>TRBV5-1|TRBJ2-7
CASSSETGQYYEQYF
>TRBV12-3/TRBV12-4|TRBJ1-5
CAIQGTVNGPQHF
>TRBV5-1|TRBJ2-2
CASSLFIRDSNTGELFF
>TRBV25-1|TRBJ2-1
CASSDSGWDNEQFF
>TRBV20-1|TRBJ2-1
CSAGGGDWGYNEQFF
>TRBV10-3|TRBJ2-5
CAISASGRQETQYF